These 28 T cell receptor beta chains were all obtained from the same sample, sequenced in a study of early T cells in non-severe SARS-CoV-2 infection. From the 5' RACE reads, TCRdb called clonotypes with MiXCR, one entry per CDR3 protein. Of approximately 66,000 distinct CDR3 sequences listed, 9.5% to 15% are singletons. Sequences were obtained from whole blood. The origin of the receptors is an adult who was a healthcare worker with PCR-confirmed SARS-CoV-2 infection or an uninfected control (not recorded which).

This clonotype has more than one count but fewer than ten. This chain joins TRBV7-9 and TRBJ2-1; TRBD2 aligns across 10 bases. Germline V gene lookup returns CDR1 SEHNR and CDR2 FQNEAQ (reference sequence). With 5 bases clipped from V and 4 bases from J, the junction kept 14 bases outside the gene matches. The CDR3 covers 18 residues. The CDR3 region has the DNA TGTGCCAGCAGCCAAACGATAGGGACTAGCGTGTTTTACAATGAGCAGTTCTTC. Its protein is CASSQTIGTSVFYNEQFF.

The CDR3 DNA sequence: TGTGCCAGCAGCTTCGCCGGGACAGGGTTACCCGGGGAGCTGTTTTTT. Its protein product is CASSFAGTGLPGELFF. J is TRBJ2-2 and V is TRBV7-9; 9 nucleotides line up with TRBD1. J gave up 6 bases and V 3 bases, and 8 bases lay outside the gene matches. There are 16 residues in the CDR3. Germline V gives CDR1 SEHNR, CDR2 FQNEAQ (reference sequence). Supplemented by reference TRBV7-9 and TRBJ2-2, the full variable domain reads DTGVSQNPRHKITKRGQNVTFRCDPISEHNRLYWYRQTLGQGPEFLTYFQNEAQLEKSRLLSDRFSAERPKGSFSTLEIQRTEQGDSAMYLCASSFAGTGLPGELFFGEGSRLTVL.

This clonotype was seen a few times. The chain has TRBV7-9 and TRBJ2-1, with TRBD2 matching over 11 bases. Germline loops: CDR1 SEHNR, CDR2 FQNEAQ (reference sequence). Trimming removed 7 bases from V and 3 bases from J; junction bases left unmatched: 5. CDR3 length: 15 residues. CDR3 loop: CASTPGTSGYNEQFF. The DNA of the CDR3 is TGTGCCAGCACCCCCGGGACTAGCGGCTACAATGAGCAGTTCTTC.

Notes on this clonotype: A much larger clonotype is one base distant, so this may be a read error. Because the CDR3 is missing its conserved closing phenylalanine or tryptophan, this is likely a read error. The chain joins TRBV7-6 to TRBJ1-3; 8 bases agree with TRBD1. Trimming removed 3 bases from V and 7 bases from J; junction bases left unmatched: 5. The length of the CDR3 is 14 residues. CDR1 and CDR2 from the germline V gene are SGHVS and FNYEAQ. DNA of the CDR3: TGTGCCAGCAGCTTTGCACAGGGGGGGAACACCATATATTCT. Its translation is CASSFAQGGNTIYS.

This clonotype was counted ten times or more. An end of the junction does not agree with germline; a read error may underlie this. V and J are TRBV7-7 and TRBJ1-3; D is ambiguous. Looked up from germline, CDR1 is SSHAT and CDR2 is FNYEAQ (reference sequence). The CDR3 extends over 15 amino acids. The DNA for the CDR3 is TGTGCTAGCAGCCAAGGACCGAGCTCTGGAAACACCATATATTTT. It codes for CASSQGPSSGNTIYF.

The table lists this clonotype with many counts. The chain carries TRBV11-2 and TRBJ2-3; D remains ambiguous. The CDR3 runs to 14 residues. The V end lost 5 bases, the J end lost 2 bases, and 11 bases lay between the germline ends. CDR1 and CDR2 (germline): SGHAT, FQNNGV. CDR3 bases: TGTGCCAGCAGCGTACTACAGACCACAGATACGCAGTATTTT. Amino acid sequence: CASSVLQTTDTQYF. Complete variable domain (other parts from reference TRBV11-2 and TRBJ2-3): EAGVAQSPRYKIIEKRQSVAFWCNPISGHATLYWYQQILGQGPKLLIQFQNNGVVDDSQLPKDRFSAERLKGVDSTLKIQPAKLEDSAVYLCASSVLQTTDTQYFGPGTRLTVL.

This clonotype was seen many times. This chain connects TRBV5-4 to TRBJ2-2; 9 positions match TRBD1. Germline V CDR1 and CDR2: SGHNT, YYREEE (reference sequence). The V gene end was trimmed by 4 bases and the J gene end by 4 bases; junction bases not matched to a gene: 5. This CDR3 is 15 amino acids long. CDR3 bases: TGTGCCAGCAGCGCGGACAGGGGACGCACCGGGGAGCTGTTTTTT. Residues: CASSADRGRTGELFF. Drawing the rest from reference TRBV5-4 and TRBJ2-2, the complete variable domain is ETGVTQSPTHLIKTRGQQVTLRCSSQSGHNTVSWYQQALGQGPQFIFQYYREEENGRGNFPPRFSGLQFPNYSSELNVNALELDDSALYLCASSADRGRTGELFFGEGSRLTVL.

The chain has TRBV7-8 and TRBJ2-7; no clear D gene. Trimming cost V 1 base and J 6 bases, with 13 bases left between them. The germline CDR1 and CDR2 sequences are SGHVS and FQNEAQ. The CDR3 sequence is 14 residues long. Here the CDR3 reads CASSLDSGALEQYF. The CDR3 bases are TGTGCCAGCAGCTTAGACAGTGGTGCCCTCGAGCAGTACTTC. Based on the CDR3 plus reference TRBV7-8 and TRBJ2-7, the full variable domain is GAGVSQSPRYKVAKRGQDVALRCDPISGHVSLFWYQQALGQGPEFLTYFQNEAQLDKSGLPSDRFFAERPEGSVSTLKIQRTQQEDSAVYLCASSLDSGALEQYFGPGTRLTVT.

This clonotype turned up a few times. This rearrangement joins TRBV28 to TRBJ2-3, with TRBD1 matching 8 bases. This CDR3 contains 15 residues. Germline V gene sequence: CDR1 MDHEN, CDR2 SYDVKM. The V gene end was trimmed by 6 bases and the J gene end by 3 bases; junction bases not matched to a gene: 8. CDR3 DNA sequence: TGTGCCAGCAGCGGACAGGGAAAAGAAACAGATACGCAGTATTTT. This sequence encodes CASSGQGKETDTQYF. Complete variable domain (other parts from reference TRBV28 and TRBJ2-3): DVKVTQSSRYLVKRTGEKVFLECVQDMDHENMFWYRQDPGLGLRLIYFSYDVKMKEKGDIPEGYSVSREKKERFSLILESASTNQTSMYLCASSGQGKETDTQYFGPGTRLTVL.

The chain employs TRBV29-1 and TRBJ2-2; D is undetermined. There are 13 residues in the CDR3. Germline CDR1 is SQVTM and CDR2 is ANQGSEA. V lost 5 bases and J 2 bases, leaving 9 bases between the germline ends. The CDR3 here is CSVWPSNTGELFF. CDR3 nucleotide sequence: TGCAGCGTTTGGCCCTCTAACACCGGGGAGCTGTTTTTT.

This clonotype was seen ten or more times. The rearrangement uses TRBV18 and TRBJ2-7, with a weak D call TRBD2 (7 bases). The length of the CDR3 is 16 residues. Germline V gives CDR1 KGHSH, CDR2 LQKENI. Trimming stripped 4 bases from V and 4 bases from J, with 20 bases between. The CDR3 DNA reads as TGTGCCAGCTCACTAACACCCCGCGGGGGCGGGTACGAGCAGTACTTC. This codes for CASSLTPRGGGYEQYF.

This clonotype was recorded a few times. The chain joins TRBV28 to TRBJ1-1; D is ambiguous. The length of the CDR3 is 14 residues. With 5 bases removed from V and 4 bases from J, the gap between germline ends came to 14 bases. Germline CDR1 and CDR2: MDHEN and SYDVKM. Here the CDR3 reads CASSPLSARTEAFF. The CDR3 DNA reads as TGTGCCAGCAGTCCCCTCAGCGCCCGCACTGAAGCTTTCTTT.

This clonotype was seen many times. The chain has TRBV7-9 and TRBJ2-3; TRBD2 matches at 13 bases. The CDR3 is made up of 18 amino acids. V lost 0 bases and J lost 5; bases outside the gene matches: 8. Germline V CDR1 and CDR2: SEHNR, FQNEAQ (reference sequence). The CDR3: CASSLASLAGGPRDTQYF. The CDR3 DNA reads as TGTGCCAGCAGCTTAGCGTCACTAGCGGGAGGGCCAAGAGATACGCAGTATTTT.

This clonotype was counted only a few times. V gene TRBV13 combines with J gene TRBJ2-5, with TRBD2 matching 10 bases. From germline, CDR1 is PRHDT and CDR2 FYEKMQ (reference sequence). After removal of 0 bases from V and 5 bases from J, the junction contained 6 bases not matched to a gene. CDR3 length equals 16 residues. In DNA form, the CDR3 reads TGTGCCAGCAGCTTAGGATCGGGACTAGCGCGCGAGACCCAGTACTTC. Translation gives CASSLGSGLARETQYF.

This clonotype was counted a few times. The chain links TRBV29-1 to TRBJ1-1; D is possibly TRBD1 (5 bases). Trimming left V 7 bases short and J 5 bases short, with 14 bases between. The CDR3 covers 12 residues. Germline CDR1 reads SQVTM; CDR2 reads ANQGSEA. CDR3 in amino acids: CSAPVGGTEAFF. The CDR3 region has the DNA TGCAGCGCCCCGGTCGGGGGGACTGAAGCTTTCTTT. Using reference TRBV29-1 and TRBJ1-1 for the parts outside the CDR3, the full variable domain is SAVISQKPSRDICQRGTSLTIQCQVDSQVTMMFWYRQQPGQSLTLIATANQGSEATYESGFVIDKFPISRPNLTFSTLTVSNMSPEDSSIYLCSAPVGGTEAFFGQGTRLTVV.

This clonotype ranks as medium-sized. V usage is TRBV3-1 and J usage is TRBJ2-1, with a possible D match to TRBD1 (5 bases). Trimming shortened V by 6 bases and J by 5 bases, and 8 bases separated the two germline ends. CDR3 length equals 12 residues. From germline, CDR1 is LGHDT and CDR2 YNNKEL (reference sequence). This CDR3 is CASRGRNNEQFF. The CDR3 region has the DNA TGTGCCAGCAGGGGGCGGAACAATGAGCAGTTCTTC.

The chain uses TRBV12-3 or TRBV12-4 and TRBJ2-3, with TRBD2 identical over 9 bases. The length of the CDR3 is 15 residues. With V trimmed by 4 bases and J by 2 bases, 4 bases remained unmatched. The CDR3 nucleotides are TGTGCCAGCAGTTGGGGGACTAGCACCACAGATACGCAGTATTTT. Protein product: CASSWGTSTTDTQYF.

The sample holds a few counts of this clonotype. V usage is TRBV20-1 and J usage is TRBJ1-1, with a weak D call TRBD1 (5 bases). This CDR3 has 14 residues. Germline values: CDR1 DFQATT, CDR2 SNEGSKA (reference sequence). The V and J ends lost 5 bases and 7 bases respectively, with 20 bases between them. The CDR3 loop is CSAGGWVGGSEAFF. The CDR3 coding sequence is TGCAGTGCTGGGGGGTGGGTCGGCGGGAGTGAAGCTTTCTTT.

This clonotype showed up just a few times. The chain uses TRBV29-1 and TRBJ2-2; 8 nucleotides match TRBD2. V gave up 6 bases and J gave up 4 bases; unmatched junction bases: 7. The CDR3 totals 14 residues. From germline, CDR1 is SQVTM and CDR2 ANQGSEA. The CDR3 here is CSVPGGRITGELFF. CDR3 sequence (DNA): TGCAGCGTGCCGGGGGGGCGGATCACCGGGGAGCTGTTTTTT.

This clonotype has only a few counts. V is TRBV30 and J is TRBJ1-4, with no clear D. The CDR3 is made up of 15 amino acids. Germline CDR1 is GTSNPN and CDR2 is SVGIG (reference sequence). V lost 0 bases, J lost 8 bases, and 16 bases lay in between. CDR3 coding DNA: TGTGCCTGGAGTGTCTATAACCGGCTTCGAGAAAAACTGTTTTTT. Amino acids: CAWSVYNRLREKLFF.

In its sample, this clonotype was seen many times. The J gene is TRBJ2-3, the V gene TRBV20-1; 12 bases align to TRBD2. The junction had 5 bases not matched to a gene; V was cut back by 8 bases and J by 2 bases. CDR1 is DFQATT and CDR2 is SNEGSKA in the germline V gene (reference sequence). The CDR3 spans 14 residues. The CDR3 DNA reads as TGCAGTCTGACTAGCGGGAGTTCCACAGATACGCAGTATTTT. This sequence encodes CSLTSGSSTDTQYF.

This clonotype was seen repeatedly, ten times or more. The chain employs TRBV3-1 and TRBJ2-1; D is unclear. The germline V gene encodes CDR1 LGHDT and CDR2 YNNKEL (reference sequence). V dropped 3 bases and J dropped 6 bases, with 6 bases sitting between them. This CDR3 has 12 residues. This chain's CDR3 is CASSHLTNEQFF. In DNA form, the CDR3 reads TGTGCCAGCAGCCACCTGACCAATGAGCAGTTCTTC.

This clonotype was recorded many times. The CDR3 here is CASSSPGEVGYTF. In DNA form, the CDR3 reads TGTGCCAGCAGCTCCCCCGGAGAGGTAGGCTACACCTTC. V usage is TRBV12-3 or TRBV12-4 and J usage is TRBJ1-2; D unclear. V shed 6 bases and J shed 8 bases, with 16 bases lying between them. The CDR3 length is 13 residues.

This clonotype was counted ten times or more. This chain uses TRBV6-2 or TRBV6-3 with TRBJ2-5; weak D call: TRBD1 (5 bases). V lost 6 bases, J lost 2 bases, and 13 bases lay in between. Germline assignment: CDR1 MNHEY and CDR2 SVGEGT. The CDR3 extends over 14 amino acids. CDR3 sequence reads: CASSRTGFQETQYF. The CDR3 DNA reads as TGTGCCAGCAGCCGAACAGGTTTTCAAGAGACCCAGTACTTC.

J is TRBJ1-2 and V is TRBV7-2, with TRBD1 as a possible D gene (6 bases). Germline values: CDR1 SGHTA, CDR2 FQGNSA. This CDR3 spans 13 amino acids. The V gene lost 2 bases and the J gene lost 6 bases, with 10 bases spanning the gap. The CDR3 nucleotides read TGTGCCAGCAGCTTAACAGGGTACAATGGCTACACCTTC. It specifies CASSLTGYNGYTF.

Only a few counts were recorded for this clonotype. The chain employs TRBV2 and TRBJ2-3; no definite D call. Germline assignment: CDR1 SNHLY and CDR2 FYNNEI. V was pared by 7 bases and J by 5 bases, with 10 bases between. This CDR3 comprises 12 residues. CDR3 nucleotide sequence: TGTGCCAGCAAACCCGACGGAGATACGCAGTATTTT. Translation gives CASKPDGDTQYF.

This clonotype was detected only a few times. J is TRBJ2-2 and V is TRBV2, with D perhaps TRBD2 (7 bases). This CDR3 spans 14 amino acids. Germline CDR1 reads SNHLY; CDR2 reads FYNNEI. V lost 9 bases and J 0 bases, leaving 11 bases between the germline ends. The CDR3 loop is CASRGTTNTGELFF. The CDR3 nucleotides are TGTGCCAGTAGGGGGACTACGAACACCGGGGAGCTGTTTTTT.

This clonotype was counted a few times. The chain's CDR3 is CASSPGGTNTEAFF. For the CDR3, the DNA is TGTGCCAGCAGTCCAGGGGGAACGAACACTGAAGCTTTCTTT. This sequence joins TRBV2 and TRBJ1-1, with TRBD1 matching 7 bases. The germline V gene has CDR1 SNHLY and CDR2 FYNNEI. After removal of 5 bases from V and 1 base from J, the junction contained 4 bases not matched to a gene. This CDR3 is 14 amino acids long. Full variable domain (outside the CDR3, taken from reference TRBV2 and TRBJ1-1): EPEVTQTPSHQVTQMGQEVILRCVPISNHLYFYWYRQILGQKVEFLVSFYNNEISEKSEIFDDQFSVERPDGSNFTLKIRSTKLEDSAMYFCASSPGGTNTEAFFGQGTRLTVV.